Below, 10 T cell receptor beta chains from the same sample are listed, as sequenced in a study of early T cells in non-severe SARS-CoV-2 infection. A single record per CDR3 protein comes from TCRdb applying MiXCR to the 5' RACE reads. Of fewer than 110,000 distinct CDR3 sequences listed, approximately 10% were seen once; the top ten hold roughly 7.5%. Sequenced input: whole blood. All receptors derive from an adult who was a healthcare worker with PCR-confirmed SARS-CoV-2 infection or an uninfected control (not recorded which).

This clonotype was counted ten times or more. The V call is TRBV7-9, the J call TRBJ1-6; TRBD1 agrees at 7 bases. Per germline, CDR1 SEHNR and CDR2 FQNEAQ (reference sequence). This CDR3 spans 14 amino acids. V gave up 5 bases and J gave up 8 bases; unmatched junction bases: 6. CDR3 sequence: CASSRDRDYSPLHF. DNA for the CDR3: TGTGCCAGCAGCCGGGACAGAGACTATTCACCCCTCCACTTT.

This clonotype was seen repeatedly, ten times or more. The chain joins TRBV2 to TRBJ2-1; no firm D call. The V end was cut by 4 bases, the J end by 1 base, with 14 bases between. Germline V lookup: CDR1 SNHLY, CDR2 FYNNEI. There are 16 residues in the CDR3. CDR3 sequence reads: CASSGLAVGSYNEQFF. The CDR3 nucleotides read TGTGCCAGCAGTGGGTTAGCCGTTGGGTCCTACAATGAGCAGTTCTTC. The full variable domain, with the rest looked up from reference TRBV2 and TRBJ2-1, is EPEVTQTPSHQVTQMGQEVILRCVPISNHLYFYWYRQILGQKVEFLVSFYNNEISEKSEIFDDQFSVERPDGSNFTLKIRSTKLEDSAMYFCASSGLAVGSYNEQFFGPGTRLTVL.

Many counts were recorded for this clonotype. J is TRBJ2-7 and V is TRBV18; 10 bases are a match to TRBD1. The CDR3 is made up of 12 amino acids. The germline CDR1 and CDR2 sequences are KGHSH and LQKENI. Losses at the gene ends were 8 bases for V and 6 bases for J; bases not matched to a gene: 4. Written as DNA, the CDR3 is TGTGCCAGCAGCCGGACAGGGGGCGAGCAGTACTTC. Translated: CASSRTGGEQYF. Together with reference TRBV18 and TRBJ2-7, the CDR3 gives the full variable domain: NAGVMQNPRHLVRRRGQEARLRCSPMKGHSHVYWYRQLPEEGLKFMVYLQKENIIDESGMPKERFSAEFPKEGPSILRIQQVVRGDSAAYFCASSRTGGEQYFGPGTRLTVT.

This clonotype was observed many times. The V and J genes are TRBV12-3 or TRBV12-4 and TRBJ2-1; 9 bases agree with TRBD2. J lost 10 bases, V lost 5 bases, and 15 bases had no gene match. The CDR3 has 16 residues. Written as DNA, the CDR3 is TGTGCCAGCAGTCCGGGGGCGGGAGGGTTAAGTAGGGAGCAGTTCTTC. Translating it yields CASSPGAGGLSREQFF.

This clonotype was picked up many times. The V and J genes are TRBV7-9 and TRBJ2-7; 8 nucleotides line up with TRBD2. CDR3 length equals 15 residues. Losses at the gene ends were 4 bases for V and 7 bases for J; bases not matched to a gene: 12. The germline V gene has CDR1 SEHNR and CDR2 FQNEAQ (reference sequence). Here the CDR3 DNA reads TGTGCCAGCAGCTCCTCCGGGACTAGGTTTGATGAGCAGTACTTC. Translation gives CASSSSGTRFDEQYF.

The chain is built from TRBV18 and TRBJ2-1, with 10 nucleotides matching TRBD1. V gave up 5 bases and J gave up 8 bases; unmatched junction bases: 12. Germline CDR1 and CDR2: KGHSH and LQKENI. The CDR3 contains 16 residues. For the CDR3, the DNA is TGTGCCAGCTCATCGACCGGGACAGGGGTTTTGTATGAGCAGTTCTTC. Translated, it gives CASSSTGTGVLYEQFF.

Ten or more counts support this clonotype. In DNA form, the CDR3 reads TGTGCCAGCAGTTTGACGGGAGGAAGCACAGATACGCAGTATTTT. It encodes CASSLTGGSTDTQYF. The V gene is TRBV6-5, the J gene TRBJ2-3, with 7 bases matching TRBD2. From germline, CDR1 is MNHEY and CDR2 SVGAGI. The V and J ends lost 4 bases and 0 bases, in that order; junction bases with no gene match: 4. CDR3 size: 15 residues.

This clonotype was seen only a few times. V gene TRBV6-2 or TRBV6-3 combines with J gene TRBJ2-3; perhaps TRBD2 as D (6 bases). V dropped 2 bases and J dropped 2 bases, with 11 bases sitting between them. This CDR3 has 15 amino acids. Germline V gives CDR1 MNHEY, CDR2 SVGEGT. The CDR3 DNA is TGTGCCAGCAGTTACGAGGGACTCGCCACAGATACGCAGTATTTT. It specifies CASSYEGLATDTQYF.

Only a few counts were recorded for this clonotype. The chain joins TRBV28 to TRBJ2-7, with 8 bases that match TRBD1. The CDR3 is 16 amino acids. Looked up from germline, CDR1 is MDHEN and CDR2 is SYDVKM. The V gene end was trimmed by 6 bases and the J gene end by 3 bases; junction bases not matched to a gene: 13. CDR3 nucleotides: TGTGCCAGCAGGACCCCTCGGGGACAGGTGTACTACGAGCAGTACTTC. As protein: CASRTPRGQVYYEQYF.

This clonotype was detected a few times. The V gene is TRBV23-1, the J gene TRBJ2-7, with 9 positions matching TRBD2. TRBV23-1 counts as an open reading frame of uncertain function. This CDR3 is built from 17 residues. Unmatched junction bases numbered 14, after V lost 5 bases and J lost 3 bases. CDR3 bases: TGCGCCAGCAGTAATTCGACTCGCGGGAGGGCCGACTACGAGCAGTACTTC. Amino acid sequence: CASSNSTRGRADYEQYF.